Below, one TCR beta chain is given with its context. This clone showed up just a few times. Its antigen is unknown. The input lacks base qualities; no much larger clone sits a single base away. This specimen comes from a study of shared clonotypes between healthy human individuals (dated by TCRdb to the early 2020s). Study-wide context: The cohort comprised a couple of women and three men aged 18 to 49 years. For each donor, CD4 naive and CD4 memory were each given three plates, CD8 naive was given two plates, and CD8 memory was given one plate. To estimate repertoire size and how much clonotypes are shared between individuals, the study performed deep sequencing of blood TCR repertoires from 4 to 6 healthy adults. Leukapheresis yielded between about 0.85 and 9.5 billion PBMCs per donor. Libraries were prepared and TCR repertoires were sequenced by different laboratories using diverse techniques, in order to increase sequencing depth and limit assay-specific biases. Overall results and qualifications from the work: Incomplete sequencing was indicated by rarefaction of sorted-subset datasets, despite the large sequencing depth. Estimated clonotype richness was generally larger for naive than for memory subsets. Sampling was restricted to blood, and TCR repertoires in tissue are likely to differ from TCR repertoires in blood. Around 5.4% of naive CD4, around 3.6% of naive CD8, approximately 2.2% of memory CD4, and approximately 0.39% of memory CD8 clonotypes were shared across a few donors. Compared with non-shared clonotypes, the clonotypes found in all four sorted-subset donors had higher generation probabilities. Because the study included a small number of donors, the genetic and exposure-history diversity represented was limited. Pairwise subsampling indicated that sequencing depth was expected to affect the degree of clonotype sharing among donors.

TCR CDR3 regions were amplified from genomic DNA by multiplex PCR using the deep immunoSEQ assay. Genomic DNA extracted from each cell subset was distributed evenly over all wells of several immunoSEQ 96-well plates, and each plate served as one replicate. For sorted subsets, each replicate PCR was loaded with roughly 200 ng genomic DNA, equivalent to 25,000 to 35,000 T cell genomes. The purified libraries were quantified using a Qubit 3.0 fluorometer, sized with a Bioanalyzer 2100, and then quantified again using the KAPA Library Quantification kit. Every immunoSEQ 96-well plate was sequenced on a separate single-read 150-cycle Illumina NextSeq 550 flow cell. As for how the authors treated the data: Because the immunoSEQ output included only junctional sequences and no quality scores, the filtering could not be the same as the filtering used for full-length reads. Sequences were annotated with PyIR, a Python wrapper for IgBLAST v1.9, using IMGT germline references to assign V/J genes and CDR3. Any read was removed if the V/J assignment was weak (E-value above 1e-6), the CDR3 was missing, or the read contained stop codons, out-of-frame junctions, or ambiguous translated residues. V3J clonotypes were defined as sequences sharing an identical inferred V gene, J gene, and CDR3 amino acid sequence. The percentage overlap between two repertoires was calculated by dividing the number of shared unique clonotypes by the size of the smaller repertoire. Three approaches were used to assess repertoire richness: RTK rarefaction, the Chao1 estimator, and Recon v2.1 estimates of unobserved clonotypes. OLGA was used to compute generation probabilities for all TCRbeta clonotypes that the gDNA method yielded from four donors. TCRdb retrieved this table from immuneACCESS and kept in-frame rearrangements only. Not all clones are present; in checked studies, unresolved V genes account for under half, and no reason is known for the remainder. For V, J and clone size, that table is used; D and trimming come from the DNA. This sample gives under 2.5 million clones in total; 92% of them show up just once. The top ten constitute around 0.35% of the sample.

The donors were healthy, HIV-negative adults who had no recently reported acute infections or vaccinations. Every donor was a Caucasian adult residing in Nashville, Tennessee, USA. CD4+ T cells were enriched through magnetic negative selection, after which naive cells were positively selected on CD45RA and the remaining negative fraction served as the memory subset. Blood was collected by leukapheresis, and PBMCs were isolated by Ficoll-Histopaque density gradient centrifugation and then cryopreserved in liquid nitrogen vapor phase. Analytical flow cytometry was used to check the purity and quantity of every magnetically sorted T cell population. From each sorted fraction, genomic DNA was isolated and quantified by UV absorbance on a Nanodrop 2000c. Taken from the germline V gene (reference sequence), the CDR1 and CDR2 loops are SGHNT and YYREEE. V is shortened by 4 bases, J by 1 base, and the region joining them spans 23 bases. Including cysteine and phenylalanine, the CDR3 has 18 amino acids. The DNA shown is the 54-base CDR3, in frame from base 1.

Sequenced input: naive CD4+ T cells from PBMCs. The cell subset or site label, as the study defines it: CD45RA+ positively selected. This clonotype was obtained from a man between 18 and 29 years old in good health. Some clones in this sample may be carry-over from other donors' samples. The chain uses TRBV5-4 and TRBJ1-1; the D region possibly corresponds to TRBD1 (6 bases align). The CDR3 in this case is CASSMRSGTRPGNTEAFF. The nucleotide sequence is given as TGTGCCAGCAGCATGAGGTCCGGGACACGACCGGGGAACACTGAAGCTTTCTTT.